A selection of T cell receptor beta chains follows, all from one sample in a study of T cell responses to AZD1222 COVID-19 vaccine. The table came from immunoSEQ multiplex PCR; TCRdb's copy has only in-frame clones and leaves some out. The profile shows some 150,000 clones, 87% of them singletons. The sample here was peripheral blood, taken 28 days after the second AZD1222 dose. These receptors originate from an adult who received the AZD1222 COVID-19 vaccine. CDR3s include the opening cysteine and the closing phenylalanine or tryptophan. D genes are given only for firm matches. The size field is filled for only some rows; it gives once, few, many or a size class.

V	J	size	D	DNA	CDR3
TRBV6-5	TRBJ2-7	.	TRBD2	TGTGCCGTTTTGGGAGGGCCCTACGAGCAGTACTTC	CAVLGGPYEQYF
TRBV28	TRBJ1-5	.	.	TGTGCCAGCAGTTTAACAGGGACCGGACAGCCCCAGCATTTT	CASSLTGTGQPQHF
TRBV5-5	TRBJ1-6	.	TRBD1	TGTGCCAGCAGCCGAATAGGGTCAGGGGGCTCCTATAATTCACCCCTCCACTTT	CASSRIGSGGSYNSPLHF
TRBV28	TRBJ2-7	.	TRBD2	TGTGCCAGCAGAGGGGGGACTAGCGGGTACGAGCAGTACTTC	CASRGGTSGYEQYF
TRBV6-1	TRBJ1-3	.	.	TGTGCCAGCAGTCTACAGGGCTCTGGAAACACCATATATTTT	CASSLQGSGNTIYF
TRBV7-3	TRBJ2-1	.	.	TGTGCCAGCAGCAACAGGGTCGGGAATGAGCAGTTCTTC	CASSNRVGNEQFF
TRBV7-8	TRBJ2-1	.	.	TGTGCCAGCAGCATACCCGGGACCCTCAATGAGCAGTTCTTC	CASSIPGTLNEQFF
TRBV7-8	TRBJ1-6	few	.	TGTGCCAGCAGGGAAACAGGCGGAGAATCACCCCTCCACTTT	CASRETGGESPLHF
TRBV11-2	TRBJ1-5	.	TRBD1	TGTGCCAGCAGCTTAGGGCAGGGGGCCAATCAGCCCCAGCATTTT	CASSLGQGANQPQHF
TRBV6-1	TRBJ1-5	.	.	TGTGCCAGCAGTGAAGCGCGGGGGCAGAGGGACAATCAGCCCCAGCATTTT	CASSEARGQRDNQPQHF
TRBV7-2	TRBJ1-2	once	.	TGTGCCAGCAGCTCGCAGGGACTCTATGGCTACACCTTC	CASSSQGLYGYTF
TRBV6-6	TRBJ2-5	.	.	TGTGCCAGCAGTTACTCGGGCAGCCAAGAGACCCAGTACTTC	CASSYSGSQETQYF
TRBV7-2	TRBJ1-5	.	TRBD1	TGTGCCAGCAGCCCGGGACAGTTTAAGGTCGATCAGCCCCAGCATTTT	CASSPGQFKVDQPQHF
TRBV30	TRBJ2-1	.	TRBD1	TGTGCCTGGAGGAAGACAGGGGCAAACTCCTTCTTC	CAWRKTGANSFF
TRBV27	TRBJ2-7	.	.	TGTGCCAGCAGCCGACAGGGGACAGTATCCATAGCGGGTCTCTACGAGCAGTACTTC	CASSRQGTVSIAGLYEQYF
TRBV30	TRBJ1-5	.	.	TGTGCCTGGAGCGTGGATAGCAATCAGCCCCAGCATTTT	CAWSVDSNQPQHF
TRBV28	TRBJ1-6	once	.	TGTGCCACACGGCCGGGGTATAATTCACCCCTCCACTTT	CATRPGYNSPLHF
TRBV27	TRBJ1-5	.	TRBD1	TGTGCCAGCAGCTTCGGGATCGGGACAGGCAGAGAAAATCAGCCCCAGCATTTT	CASSFGIGTGRENQPQHF
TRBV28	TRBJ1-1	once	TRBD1	TGTGCCAGCAGTGTCCTCAGGGGGCACACTGAAGCTTTCTTT	CASSVLRGHTEAFF
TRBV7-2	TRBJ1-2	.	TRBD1	TGTGCCAGCAGCTCAGATCAGGGGGCGGATGGCTACACCTTC	CASSSDQGADGYTF
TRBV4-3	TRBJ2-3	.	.	TGCGCCAGCAGCCAAGGAGTCCAGCAAACGCAGTATTTT	CASSQGVQQTQYF
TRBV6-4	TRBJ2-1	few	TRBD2	TGTGCCAGCCCTAGACTAGCGGGAAACAATGAGCAGTTCTTC	CASPRLAGNNEQFF
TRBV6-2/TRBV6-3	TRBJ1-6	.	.	TGTGCCAGCAGTTACGGCGGATCCTATAATTCACCCCTCCACTTT	CASSYGGSYNSPLHF
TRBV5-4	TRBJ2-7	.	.	TGTGCCAGCAGCTTGACAGGGTTCGACGAGCAGTACTTC	CASSLTGFDEQYF
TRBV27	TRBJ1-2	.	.	TGTGCCAGCGGGGATCGGCGGACCTATGGCTACACCTTC	CASGDRRTYGYTF
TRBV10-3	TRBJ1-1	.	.	TGTGCCATCTTGGCAGGGGAGGATACTGAAGCTTTCTTT	CAILAGEDTEAFF
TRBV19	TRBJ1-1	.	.	TGTGCCAGTAGTATTTTTGTAAAGGTGGGGATGAACACTGAAGCTTTCTTT	CASSIFVKVGMNTEAFF
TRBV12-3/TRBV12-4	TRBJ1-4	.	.	TGTGCCAGCAGTTTAGGGGGTAATGAAAAACTGTTTTTT	CASSLGGNEKLFF
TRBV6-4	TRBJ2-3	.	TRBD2	TGTGCCAGCCCCCCACGAAGCGGGAGGATCACGGGCACAGATACGCAGTATTTT	CASPPRSGRITGTDTQYF
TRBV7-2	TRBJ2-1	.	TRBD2	TGTGCCAGCAGCTCCCGAACTAGCGTCAATGAGCAGTTCTTC	CASSSRTSVNEQFF
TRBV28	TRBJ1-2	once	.	TGTGCCAGCAGTTCAGTCCGGTTCGCTAACTATGGCTACACCTTC	CASSSVRFANYGYTF
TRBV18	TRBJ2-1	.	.	TGTGCCAGCTCACCCAGCAGGGAGGATGAGCAGTTCTTC	CASSPSREDEQFF
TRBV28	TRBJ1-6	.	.	TGTGCCAGCAGCCCCCTGATCTATAATTCACCCCTCCACTTT	CASSPLIYNSPLHF
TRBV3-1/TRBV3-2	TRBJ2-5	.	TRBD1	TGTGCCAGCAGCCCAGCCTTCGGGACAGGGGGTTTTGAGACCCAGTACTTC	CASSPAFGTGGFETQYF
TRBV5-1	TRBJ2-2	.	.	TGCGCTAGCAGCCGGGAGCCCAGTGCAATCGAGCTGTTTTTT	CASSREPSAIELFF
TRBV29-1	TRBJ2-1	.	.	TGCAGCGTCCCAGCCCCTTTAGCGTACAATGAGCAGTTCTTC	CSVPAPLAYNEQFF
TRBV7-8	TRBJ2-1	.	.	TGTGCCAGCACCCTAGGTGGCAGCGTCGATGAGCAGTTCTTC	CASTLGGSVDEQFF
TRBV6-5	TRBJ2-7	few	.	TGTGCCAGCACGATGGGGGTCCACAGCTCCTACGAGCAGTACTTC	CASTMGVHSSYEQYF
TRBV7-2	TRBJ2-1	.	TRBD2	TGTGCCAGCAGCTTACTAGCGGGAGGGCCTAGGAATGAGCAGTTCTTC	CASSLLAGGPRNEQFF
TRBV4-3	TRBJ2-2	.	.	TGCGCCAGCAGCCGCTTAAGGGGCTCGAACACCGGGGAGCTGTTTTTT	CASSRLRGSNTGELFF
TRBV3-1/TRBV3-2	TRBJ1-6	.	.	TGTGCCAGCAGCCACCCGGGGGGGAATTCACCCCTCCACTTT	CASSHPGGNSPLHF